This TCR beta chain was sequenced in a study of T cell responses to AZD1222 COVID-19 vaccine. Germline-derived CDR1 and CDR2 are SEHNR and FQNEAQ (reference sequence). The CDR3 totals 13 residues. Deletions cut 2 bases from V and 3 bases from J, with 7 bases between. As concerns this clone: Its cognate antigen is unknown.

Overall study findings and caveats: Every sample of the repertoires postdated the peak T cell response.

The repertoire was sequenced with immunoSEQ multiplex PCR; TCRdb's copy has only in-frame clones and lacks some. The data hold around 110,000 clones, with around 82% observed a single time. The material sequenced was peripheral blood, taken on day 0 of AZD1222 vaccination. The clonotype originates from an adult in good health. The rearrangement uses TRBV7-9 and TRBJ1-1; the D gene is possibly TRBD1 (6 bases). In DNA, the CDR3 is TGTGCCAGCAGCTTAAACAGGGACACTGAAGCTTTCTTT. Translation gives CASSLNRDTEAFF. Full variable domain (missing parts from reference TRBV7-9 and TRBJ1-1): DTGVSQNPRHKITKRGQNVTFRCDPISEHNRLYWYRQTLGQGPEFLTYFQNEAQLEKSRLLSDRFSAERPKGSFSTLEIQRTEQGDSAMYLCASSLNRDTEAFFGQGTRLTVV.